This T cell receptor beta chain is drawn from a study of monozygotic twins with inflammatory bowel disease. The germline gives CDR1 DFQATT, CDR2 SNEGSKA (reference sequence). The CDR3 has 12 amino acids. Regarding the study as a whole: T cell subtypes that differed could not be told apart. IBD patients, compared with healthy twins, shared fewer clonotypes with others (especially with disease activity).

UMIs that had a 6-nucleotide sample barcode were put in using template switching. Following a re-call of the 5' RACE reads, TCRdb has one entry per CDR3 protein and lacks DNA. The listing contains 440,000 or so distinct CDR3 sequences. Of note for this clonotype: What it binds is not known.

The chain uses TRBV20-1 and TRBJ2-3. The specimen sequenced was blood. The TCR sequence derives from a human donor with ulcerative colitis or Crohn's disease, or a healthy co-twin of an affected twin (not recorded which). The CDR3 spells CSAPSRDGTQYF.